What follows describes a single T cell receptor (beta chain). Antigen: not known. Libraries were prepared by immunoSEQ multiplex PCR; TCRdb keeps only in-frame clonotypes and omits some of them. The table lists 150,000 or so clones, less than 90% of them singletons, with 10% in the top ten. The germline V and J ends were trimmed by 3 bases and 0 bases, with 12 bases remaining between them. Germline assignment: CDR1 SGHRS and CDR2 YFSETQ. This CDR3 is built from 16 residues. The data belong to a study of cytomegalovirus exposure and HLA in healthy donors. Study details: Both the 120 validation repertoires and the 500 to 700 first-cohort repertoires used the same platform, as reported by a later analysis.

The donors formed part of the approximately 120-subject validation cohort, distinct from the roughly 670-subject first cohort. Regarding the study as a whole: In vitro testing confirmed three CMV-associated chains as specific for CMV antigens.

The chain combines TRBV5-1 with TRBJ1-4; a weak D match, TRBD1 (5 bases). The receptor's source is a man younger than 40 in good health and CMV-seropositive. The sequenced material came from PBMCs. In DNA form, the CDR3 reads TGCGCCAGCAGCTGGGGAGGGGAGGCAACTAATGAAAAACTGTTTTTT. It translates to CASSWGGEATNEKLFF.